The source of this T cell receptor (beta chain) is a study of CD8 T cells in ankylosing spondylitis. Study-level results: As reported, disease-linked clones showed significant enrichment in matched ankylosing spondylitis synovial fluid. Previously reported in reactive arthritis synovial fluid and blood were some of the motif variants. Characteristic of ankylosing spondylitis blood, it appeared, was a TCR beta motif comprising several highly homologous variants. The disease-linked clones had a CD8+ phenotype and low blood frequencies.

Trimming shortened V by 2 bases and J by 1 base, and 3 bases separated the two germline ends. Germline V lookup: CDR1 WSHSY, CDR2 SAAADI. The CDR3 sequence is 13 residues long. The TCR beta libraries were generated through quantitative 5'-RACE incorporating molecular barcodes. TCRdb re-called the 5' RACE reads with MiXCR, one entry per CDR3 protein. The sample records fewer than 550,000 distinct CDR3 sequences, over 4% being singletons. This clonotype was recorded many times. The antigen is not known. This TCR derives from a male donor with ankylosing spondylitis. The sequenced sample was blood, either unsorted or a sorted T cell fraction (not recorded which). The chain recombines TRBV10-2 with TRBJ1-5; D uncertain. The CDR3 sequence: CASSEKSNQPQHF. The DNA of the CDR3 is TGCGCCAGCAGTGAGAAGAGCAATCAGCCCCAGCATTTT.